Listed below are T cell receptor beta chains from one sample, sequenced in a study of Ad26.COV2.S vaccination and SARS-CoV-2 variants. Sequencing used immunoSEQ multiplex PCR; TCRdb keeps in-frame clones, though not all of them. The sample has roughly 680,000 clones; 89% are singletons. Sample: peripheral blood, taken in a trial of Ad26.COV2.S vaccine versus placebo. Receptor source: a person aged 18 to 59 who received the Ad26.COV2.S COVID-19 vaccine or a placebo. Both conserved end residues are part of each CDR3. D genes are given only for firm matches. Not all rows give a size; the values are once, few, many and, for expanded clones, a class.

d_call clone_size j_call v_call cdr3_aa cdr3_nt
. once TRBJ1-4 TRBV30 CAWGPGPEEKLFF TGTGCCTGGGGGCCGGGCCCAGAGGAAAAACTGTTTTTT
TRBD2 once TRBJ2-7 TRBV11-3 CASSLGSSGSYEQYF TGTGCCAGCAGCTTAGGGAGTAGCGGGAGCTACGAGCAGTACTTC
. . TRBJ2-3 TRBV7-9 CASTLGTAHTDTQYF TGTGCCAGCACCCTTGGTACAGCCCACACAGATACGCAGTATTTT
. . TRBJ1-1 TRBV7-9 CASSFTENTEAFF TGTGCCAGCAGTTTCACAGAAAACACTGAAGCTTTCTTT
. . TRBJ1-4 TRBV7-2 CASSLVGYATNEKLFF TGTGCCAGCAGCTTAGTCGGATACGCAACTAATGAAAAACTGTTTTTT
TRBD1 . TRBJ2-2 TRBV6-2/TRBV6-3 CASSNRARGTGELFF TGTGCCAGCAGCAACAGGGCCAGGGGGACCGGGGAGCTGTTTTTT
. . TRBJ2-1 TRBV25-1 CASIRLDTKGNSYNEQFF TGTGCCAGCATCCGCCTTGATACGAAGGGGAACTCCTACAATGAGCAGTTCTTC
TRBD1 . TRBJ1-4 TRBV27 CASSTGTGSNEKLFF TGTGCCAGCAGTACCGGGACAGGGTCGAATGAAAAACTGTTTTTT
. . TRBJ1-1 TRBV18 CASSPREVGFSEAFF TGTGCCAGCTCACCCCGCGAAGTTGGGTTTTCTGAAGCTTTCTTT
TRBD1 once TRBJ2-2 TRBV27 CASSLSGTAYTGELFF TGTGCCAGCAGTTTATCCGGGACAGCCTACACCGGGGAGCTGTTTTTT
. once TRBJ2-2 TRBV11-3 CASSLRGFDTGELFF TGTGCCAGCAGTCTAAGGGGGTTTGACACCGGGGAGCTGTTTTTT
. . TRBJ2-2 TRBV10-3 CAARRGAGSNTGELFF TGTGCCGCTCGACGGGGGGCGGGTTCGAACACCGGGGAGCTGTTTTTT
. . TRBJ2-1 TRBV12-3/TRBV12-4 CASSLSANEQFF TGTGCCAGCAGTTTGAGCGCCAATGAGCAGTTCTTC
. . TRBJ2-7 TRBV7-2 CASSRESSSYEQYF TGTGCCAGCAGCAGGGAGTCAAGCTCCTACGAGCAGTACTTC
. . TRBJ2-1 TRBV3-1/TRBV3-2 CASSQERGRYNEQFF TGTGCCAGCAGCCAAGAAAGGGGCCGGTACAATGAGCAGTTCTTC
TRBD2 . TRBJ2-5 TRBV4-1 CASSRAGAGQETQYF TGCGCCAGCAGCAGAGCGGGGGCAGGACAAGAGACCCAGTACTTC
. . TRBJ2-7 TRBV9 CASSPEGISSYEQYF TGTGCCAGCAGCCCGGAGGGTATATCGTCCTACGAGCAGTACTTC
TRBD1 . TRBJ1-2 TRBV5-4 CASRMTQGAFGYTF TGTGCCAGCAGGATGACACAGGGGGCTTTCGGCTACACCTTC
. . TRBJ2-2 TRBV11-3 CASSLEGQGRAGELFF TGTGCCAGCAGCTTGGAGGGGCAGGGGAGGGCCGGGGAGCTGTTTTTT
TRBD2 . TRBJ2-1 TRBV9 CASSGSGRAGNEQFF TGTGCCAGCAGCGGGAGCGGGAGGGCTGGCAATGAGCAGTTCTTC
. . TRBJ1-2 TRBV19 CASSTAPFAGEDYGYTF TGTGCCAGTAGTACCGCACCTTTTGCAGGGGAGGACTATGGCTACACCTTC
. few TRBJ1-1 TRBV30 CAFTPPLSRAFF TGTGCCTTCACGCCTCCACTTAGCAGGGCTTTCTTT
. . TRBJ1-2 TRBV5-1 CASRASNYGYTF TGCGCCAGCAGGGCGTCTAACTATGGCTACACCTTC
. . TRBJ2-1 TRBV5-4 CASSSDYNEQFF TGTGCCAGCAGTTCAGACTATAATGAGCAGTTCTTC
TRBD1 . TRBJ1-5 TRBV6-1 CASSDPPGTGFGNQPQHF TGTGCCAGCAGTGACCCACCCGGGACAGGGTTCGGCAATCAGCCCCAGCATTTT
. . TRBJ2-3 TRBV5-4 CASSWGLSASTDTQYF TGTGCCAGCAGCTGGGGGCTCTCCGCTAGCACAGATACGCAGTATTTT
. . TRBJ2-7 TRBV5-1 CASSLYQYSYEQYF TGCGCCAGCAGCTTGTATCAATACTCCTACGAGCAGTACTTC
. . TRBJ2-7 TRBV7-6 CASSLAGGPEQYF TGTGCCAGCAGCTTAGCGGGGGGGCCCGAGCAGTACTTC
. . TRBJ2-7 TRBV2 CASSAGSYEQYF TGTGCCAGCAGTGCAGGCTCCTACGAGCAGTACTTC
. . TRBJ2-3 TRBV20-1 CSASRTGGELTDTQYF TGCAGTGCTAGTCGGACGGGGGGCGAACTCACAGATACGCAGTATTTT
. . TRBJ2-7 TRBV29-1 CSVPLTNSYEQYF TGCAGCGTGCCCCTGACAAACTCCTACGAGCAGTACTTC
. . TRBJ2-3 TRBV11-1 CASSLRSTDTQYF TGTGCCAGCAGCTTACGAAGCACAGATACGCAGTATTTT
TRBD1 . TRBJ1-4 TRBV29-1 CSVGQGVVGEKLFF TGCAGCGTGGGACAGGGGGTAGTTGGGGAAAAACTGTTTTTT
TRBD1 . TRBJ1-5 TRBV6-1 CASSKGQGGNSNQPQHF TGTGCCAGCAGTAAAGGACAGGGAGGAAATAGCAATCAGCCCCAGCATTTT
. . TRBJ1-1 TRBV5-1 CASSLDSMNTEAFF TGCGCCAGCAGCTTGGACAGCATGAACACTGAAGCTTTCTTT
TRBD1 . TRBJ1-1 TRBV5-1 CASSLVRGMNMNTEAFF TGCGCCAGCAGCTTGGTCAGGGGGATGAATATGAACACTGAAGCTTTCTTT
. . TRBJ2-3 TRBV5-6 CASSLSMATQYF TGTGCCAGCAGCCTGTCTATGGCTACGCAGTATTTT
TRBD1 . TRBJ2-7 TRBV5-4 CASSSITGTGDEQYF TGTGCCAGCAGCTCTATCACCGGGACAGGGGACGAGCAGTACTTC
. . TRBJ2-7 TRBV7-2 CASSPRQDGEQYF TGTGCCAGCAGCCCTCGACAGGACGGCGAGCAGTACTTC
TRBD1 . TRBJ1-1 TRBV18 CASSARGGADTEAFF TGTGCCAGCTCGGCCAGGGGGGGCGCGGACACTGAAGCTTTCTTT
. . TRBJ1-3 TRBV3-1/TRBV3-2 CASSHSFSSGNTIYF TGTGCCAGCAGCCATTCATTCTCCTCTGGAAACACCATATATTTT
TRBD1 . TRBJ1-1 TRBV27 CASRGQGKGTEAFF TGTGCCAGCCGAGGACAGGGTAAAGGTACTGAAGCTTTCTTT
TRBD1 . TRBJ2-7 TRBV10-2 CASRRDRGSYEQYF TGCGCCAGCAGACGGGACAGGGGATCGTACGAGCAGTACTTC
TRBD2 . TRBJ2-5 TRBV6-5 CASKASGWYQETQYF TGTGCCAGCAAGGCTAGCGGGTGGTACCAAGAGACCCAGTACTTC
. once TRBJ2-5 TRBV7-8 CASSLQEGPETQYF TGTGCCAGCAGCTTACAGGAGGGCCCCGAGACCCAGTACTTC
. once TRBJ1-6 TRBV5-1 CASSLAENSPLHF TGCGCCAGCAGCTTGGCAGAAAATTCACCCCTCCACTTT
. . TRBJ2-3 TRBV7-9 CASSGGASGQYF TGTGCCAGCAGCGGCGGGGCATCGGGGCAGTATTTT
. . TRBJ2-7 TRBV5-4 CASSSPGFYEQYF TGTGCCAGCAGCAGCCCAGGGTTCTACGAGCAGTACTTC
. . TRBJ2-5 TRBV6-5 CASSYIGRVEETQYF TGTGCCAGCAGTTATATCGGACGTGTCGAAGAGACCCAGTACTTC
. . TRBJ1-5 TRBV6-2/TRBV6-3 CASSYPFRSGHQPQHF TGTGCCAGCAGTTACCCATTTCGTAGCGGACACCAGCCCCAGCATTTT
. . TRBJ2-7 TRBV5-6 CASSQPRRVYEQYF TGTGCCAGCAGCCAACCAAGACGGGTCTACGAGCAGTACTTC